The TCR beta chain described here comes from a study of graft-versus-host responses after intestinal transplantation. Overall study: Each recipient received a multivisceral, liver-intestinal, or isolated intestinal graft.

CDR3 length: 13 amino acids. Germline values: CDR1 MNHEY, CDR2 SVGAGI. The V and J ends lost 0 bases and 8 bases respectively, with 10 bases between them. Study-wide results and caveats: The recipient marrow held GvH clones, and some of them showed up first in ileum or blood. Researchers found peak circulating GvH clone levels linked to early post-transplant HvG declines.

With regard to this clone: Its antigen is unidentified.

TCRdb's table, derived via immunoSEQ multiplex PCR, lists solely in-frame clones and lacks some. Of over 80,000 clones in the sample, about nine tenths were seen once. The sample here was unstimulated CD4+ T cells sorted from spleen or lymph node cells, taken before transplant. This TCR was sampled from a human donor who was the organ donor for an intestinal transplant. This rearrangement joins TRBV6-5 to TRBJ1-2, with a weak D call TRBD1 (5 bases). The CDR3 here is CASSYSLGPGYTF. The CDR3 DNA reads TGTGCCAGCAGTTACTCGTTGGGGCCGGGCTACACCTTC.